These T cell receptor beta chains were read from a single sample in a study of long-term antiretroviral therapy in people with HIV. Profiled with immunoSEQ multiplex PCR; TCRdb holds only in-frame clones, not every one. Here the sample spans under 20,000 clones, just over 90% being singletons. The specimen comprised unsorted PBMCs, sampled 0.6 years after starting antiretroviral therapy. These receptors were taken from a woman aged 40 to 50 with HIV. Each CDR3 is given without its conserved first and last residue.

j_call,v_call,cdr3_aa
TRBJ1-2,TRBV7-9,ASSLGWANGYT
TRBJ1-2,TRBV5-1,ASSLTGAQGYT
TRBJ1-2,TRBV19,ASSPPTGGKSYGYT
TRBJ1-5,TRBV2,ASSEQGSYQPQH
TRBJ2-5,TRBV29-1,SAPGGETQY
TRBJ1-1,TRBV6-6,ASCRNKNTEAF
TRBJ1-1,TRBV5-1,ASTQGVGDTEAF
TRBJ1-6,TRBV27,ASSPRGQRGLPLH
TRBJ2-6,TRBV9,ASSVDLGRGLSGANVLT
TRBJ2-2,TRBV5-1,ASSVRQGPGELF
TRBJ1-5,TRBV18,ASSPQGGSSNQPQH
TRBJ2-3,TRBV29-1,SVEFIGTDTQY
TRBJ2-2,TRBV2,ASSWTGANTGELF
TRBJ2-5,TRBV6-5,ASSYSRDVKETQY
TRBJ1-2,TRBV7-2,ASSAQGIGYT
TRBJ2-3,TRBV5-1,AARRIPSTDTQY
TRBJ1-6,TRBV2,ASSETGVYNSPLH
TRBJ2-7,TRBV11-2,ASSTVLVAGGFSYEQY
TRBJ1-2,TRBV2,ASSSHNRGTVGYT
TRBJ2-3,TRBV5-6,ASSGPGQGGVTQY
TRBJ1-2,TRBV30,AWSLPGNYGYT
TRBJ1-2,TRBV12-5,ASGFTPLGSINYGYT
TRBJ2-3,TRBV30,AGVEGPSRKYFSSTDTQY
TRBJ2-7,TRBV23-1,ASSQSFDGDPSYEQY
TRBJ2-3,TRBV2,ASRAIAGGRADTQY
TRBJ2-7,TRBV6-5,ASSPAGGPYEQY
TRBJ1-1,TRBV7-2,ASSPREGAEAF
TRBJ2-3,TRBV19,ASSIQRADTQY
TRBJ2-3,TRBV10-3,AISESTRGGGNTDTQY
TRBJ2-6,TRBV28,ASSSTAGANVLT
TRBJ1-4,TRBV4-1,ASSQGQGGEEKLF
TRBJ1-5,TRBV7-2,ASSFYIDSNQPQH
TRBJ2-1,TRBV30,AWSLRTSGVHNEQF
TRBJ2-3,TRBV7-9,ASTLFSNGADTQY
TRBJ1-4,TRBV5-1,ASSLGQGNEKLF
TRBJ2-7,TRBV2,ASRPSGWSYEQY
TRBJ1-1,TRBV4-1,ASSLRGPETTLMNTEAF
TRBJ2-5,TRBV10-3,AIRPGEGFVETQY
TRBJ2-1,TRBV25-1,ASSEVGLGYNEQF
TRBJ1-4,TRBV5-1,ASSLQGGRANEKLF
TRBJ1-2,TRBV15,ATSLLSTGQYGYT
TRBJ1-1,TRBV10-2,ASSQGMPEAF
TRBJ2-5,TRBV18,ASSRTGTGGARETQY
TRBJ1-2,TRBV5-1,ASSFPPGTANYGYT
TRBJ1-2,TRBV30,AWSVLGISRYGYT
TRBJ1-2,TRBV5-1,ASSSKQGLDGYT
TRBJ1-1,TRBV5-1,ASSFTGLGGANTEAF
TRBJ1-2,TRBV7-2,ASGSGQGHYGYT
TRBJ1-1,TRBV30,AWSTQGNTEAF
TRBJ2-5,TRBV7-8,ASSLKGPQETQY
TRBJ1-2,TRBV5-4,ASSFQDNYGYT
TRBJ2-1,TRBV5-1,ASSLGRALVNEQF
TRBJ1-5,TRBV7-2,ASSLVGGINQPQH